One and the same sample provided the 11 T cell receptor beta chains below, sequenced in a study of T cells in Graves' hyperthyroidism and ophthalmopathy. Amplified TCR beta CDR3 regions derived from RNA transcripts. During a first-round RT-PCR of the TCR CDR3, the HTBI primer set was used. In TCRdb, the multiplex PCR reads were re-called with MiXCR into one record per CDR3 protein. The repertoire includes about 540,000 distinct CDR3 sequences, roughly 50% of them detected once, and 8.2% sits in the top ten. Sequencing input: peripheral blood or thyroid tissue (not recorded which). The receptor set was obtained from a woman aged 18 to 35 with Graves' hyperthyroidism.

The rearrangement links TRBV9 to TRBJ1-1; D unclear. Trimming cost V 0 bases and J 10 bases, with 19 bases left between them. The CDR3 totals 15 residues. In germline, CDR1 is SGDLS, CDR2 YYNGEE. CDR3 nucleotides: TGTGCCAGCAGCGTAGAAGGAATCGGGTCTGAGACAGCTTTCTTT. Its translation: CASSVEGIGSETAFF.

This sequence joins TRBV7-2 and TRBJ2-5; no clear D. Germline CDR1 SGHTA, CDR2 FQGNSA. The CDR3 has 13 amino acids. V was clipped by 5 bases and J by 5 bases, with 12 bases between them. CDR3 amino acids: CASSADRWETQYF. The CDR3 DNA is TGTGCCAGCAGCGCGGACCGGTGGGAGACCCAGTACTTC.

J is TRBJ2-5 and V is TRBV7-4; D is perhaps TRBD2 (5 bases). This CDR3 has 13 residues. V dropped 3 bases and J dropped 3 bases, with 8 bases sitting between them. Germline CDR1 is SGHVT and CDR2 is SQSDAQ. CDR3 residues: CASSFGVEETQYF. As DNA, the CDR3 is TGTGCCAGCAGCTTCGGGGTTGAAGAGACCCAGTACTTC.

This clonotype has more than one count but fewer than ten. The rearrangement joins TRBV7-8 to TRBJ1-3; D unresolved. The V end was cut by 0 bases, the J end by 7 bases, with 13 bases between. The CDR3 spans 15 residues. Germline V gene sequence: CDR1 SGHVS, CDR2 FQNEAQ. CDR3 DNA sequence: TGTGCCAGCAGCTTAGCGGTCCTCCCGGGGAACACCATATATTTT. Protein: CASSLAVLPGNTIYF.

The chain couples TRBV2 to TRBJ1-2, with D possibly matching TRBD1 (6 bases). Germline CDR1 is SNHLY and CDR2 is FYNNEI. Trimming removed 2 bases from V and 7 bases from J, with 29 bases in between. This CDR3 region has 19 residues. CDR3 in DNA: TGTGCCAGCAGTGAACCCAACCGAGACACCGGGGGCGCATCCGTTGGCTACACCTTC. Protein: CASSEPNRDTGGASVGYTF.

The chain joins TRBV15 to TRBJ1-4; D might be TRBD1 (5 bases). V lost 4 bases and J lost 0, with 21 bases in between. The CDR3 has 19 amino acids. Germline V gives CDR1 LNHNV, CDR2 YYDKDF (reference sequence). DNA of the CDR3: TGTGCCACCAGCAAAGGTGGGGGAGGAGTAGGCGCAACTAATGAAAAACTGTTTTTT. Amino acids: CATSKGGGGVGATNEKLFF.

DNA of the CDR3: TGCAGTGCTAGTAGGGGACAAGACGGAAGCTCCTACGAGCAGTACTTC. Translation: CSASRGQDGSSYEQYF. The rearrangement uses TRBV20-1 and TRBJ2-7; D is possibly TRBD1 (6 bases). The CDR3 consists of 16 residues. V was trimmed by 3 bases and J by 0 bases, leaving 18 bases between them. Germline CDR1 DFQATT, CDR2 SNEGSKA (reference sequence).

V gene TRBV6-1 combines with J gene TRBJ1-1; the D gene is possibly TRBD1 (5 bases). The V end lost 2 bases, the J end lost 5 bases, and 15 bases lay between the germline ends. The length of the CDR3 is 15 residues. Per germline, CDR1 MNHNS and CDR2 SASEGT. The CDR3 region has the DNA TGTGCCAGCAGTGAAAGGTACGGGGGAGAGACTGAAGCTTTCTTT. Translating it yields CASSERYGGETEAFF.

This clonotype was detected ten times or more. This sequence may be a read error, since a much larger clone differs from it by one base. The chain employs TRBV7-9 and TRBJ1-6, with D hard to call. Germline V gene data show CDR1 as SEHNR and CDR2 as FQNEAQ (reference sequence). Trimming removed 1 base from V and 9 bases from J, with 4 bases in between. The CDR3 covers 12 residues. The CDR3 loop reads CASSLVGSPLHF. The CDR3 DNA is TGTGCCAGCAGCTTAGTAGGTTCACCCCTCCACTTT.

This clonotype was observed many times. The gene calls are TRBV10-3 and TRBJ2-3; 12 bases match TRBD2. Germline V CDR1 and CDR2: ENHRY, SYGVKD. V lost 7 bases to trimming and J lost 6 bases; unmatched junction nucleotides: 5. This CDR3 is built from 14 residues. The CDR3: CAITTSGRSDTQYF. The CDR3 DNA reads TGTGCCATCACCACTAGCGGGAGGTCGGATACGCAGTATTTT.

This clonotype was counted a few times. This chain links TRBV19 with TRBJ1-5; no reliable D call. The CDR3 totals 15 residues. Trimming shortened V by 2 bases and J by 2 bases, and 10 bases separated the two germline ends. Germline CDR1 LNHDA, CDR2 SQIVND (reference sequence). Here the CDR3 DNA reads TGTGCCAGTAGTATAATGTCAGGCCGCAATCAGCCCCAGCATTTT. Translation gives CASSIMSGRNQPQHF.